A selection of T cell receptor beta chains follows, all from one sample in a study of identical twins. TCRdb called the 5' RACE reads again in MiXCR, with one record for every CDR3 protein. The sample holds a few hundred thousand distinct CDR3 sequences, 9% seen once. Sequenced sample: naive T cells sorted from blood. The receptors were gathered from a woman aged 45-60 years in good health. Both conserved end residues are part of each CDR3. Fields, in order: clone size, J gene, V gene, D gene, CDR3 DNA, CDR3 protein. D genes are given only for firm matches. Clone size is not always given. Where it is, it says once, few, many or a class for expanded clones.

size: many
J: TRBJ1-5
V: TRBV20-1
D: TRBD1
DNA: TGCAGTGCTAGAGACCTGGACAGGGTCGATCAGCCCCAGCATTTT
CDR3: CSARDLDRVDQPQHF

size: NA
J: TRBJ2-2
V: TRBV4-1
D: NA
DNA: TGCGCCAGCAGCCAAGTCCTCTTCAGGGCTCACACCGGGGAGCTGTTTTTT
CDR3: CASSQVLFRAHTGELFF

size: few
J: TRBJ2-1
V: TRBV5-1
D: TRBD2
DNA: TGCGCCAGCAGCAAAGGACTAGCGGGAGGTGAGCAGTTCTTC
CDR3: CASSKGLAGGEQFF

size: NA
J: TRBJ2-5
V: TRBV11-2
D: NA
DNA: TGTGCCAGCAGCTACAGGGACCCCCAAGAGACCCAGTACTTC
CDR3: CASSYRDPQETQYF

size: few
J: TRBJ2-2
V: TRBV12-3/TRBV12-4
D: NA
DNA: TGTGCCAGCAGTTTACAGTTGGCGATGGGGCCCGGGGAGCTGTTTTTT
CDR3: CASSLQLAMGPGELFF

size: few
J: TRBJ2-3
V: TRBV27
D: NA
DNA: TGTGCCAGCAGTTTGGCGAACACAGATACGCAGTATTTT
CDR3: CASSLANTDTQYF

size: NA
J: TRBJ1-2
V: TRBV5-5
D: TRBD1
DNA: TGTGCCAGCAGCTTGGGAGGGACAGGCCCAAACTATGGCTACACCTTC
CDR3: CASSLGGTGPNYGYTF

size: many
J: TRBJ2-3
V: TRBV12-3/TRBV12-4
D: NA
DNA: TGTGCCAGCAGTTTGGGGGGTAAGGGCACAGATACGCAGTATTTT
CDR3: CASSLGGKGTDTQYF

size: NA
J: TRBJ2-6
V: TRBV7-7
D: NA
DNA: TGTGCTAGCAGCCCACATTCCACTGGGGCCAACGTCCTGACTTTC
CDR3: CASSPHSTGANVLTF

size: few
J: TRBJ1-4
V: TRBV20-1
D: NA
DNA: TGCAGTGCACCTATGGGGGGGGAAAGACTGTTTTTT
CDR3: CSAPMGGERLFF

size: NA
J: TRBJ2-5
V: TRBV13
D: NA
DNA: TGTGCCAGCAGCTCTCCGGGACGCGAGACCCAGTACTTC
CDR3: CASSSPGRETQYF

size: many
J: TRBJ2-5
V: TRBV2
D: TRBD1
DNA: TGTGCCAGCAGCGAACAGGGGGCAGGGGAGACCCAGTACTTC
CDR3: CASSEQGAGETQYF

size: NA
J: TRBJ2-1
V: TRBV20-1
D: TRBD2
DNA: TGCAGTGCTTTACTAGCGGGCCTTACTGGTGAGCAGTTCTTC
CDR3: CSALLAGLTGEQFF

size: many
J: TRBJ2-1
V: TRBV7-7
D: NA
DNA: TGTGCTAGCAGCTTAGAGGAAGGTGGAAAGCAGTTCTTC
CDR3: CASSLEEGGKQFF

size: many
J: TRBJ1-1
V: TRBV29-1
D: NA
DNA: TGCAGCGTTGGGTCTGCGGAAACTGAAGCTTTCTTT
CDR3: CSVGSAETEAFF

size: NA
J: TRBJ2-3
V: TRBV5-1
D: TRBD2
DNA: TGCGCCAGTTCGGGAGGGCCTTCAGATACGCAGTATTTT
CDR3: CASSGGPSDTQYF

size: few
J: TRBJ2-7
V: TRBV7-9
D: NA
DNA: TGTGCCAGCAGCTTGCCCCTCTCCCAGCAGTACTTC
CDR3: CASSLPLSQQYF

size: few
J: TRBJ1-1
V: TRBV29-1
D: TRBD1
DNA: TGCAGCGTGAAGGGACAGTACACTGAAGCTTTCTTT
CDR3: CSVKGQYTEAFF

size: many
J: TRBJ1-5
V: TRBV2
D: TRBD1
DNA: TGTGCCAGCACCAGGGGGAATCAGCCCCAGCATTTT
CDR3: CASTRGNQPQHF

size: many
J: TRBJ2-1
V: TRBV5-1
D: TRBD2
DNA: TGCGCCAGCAACGAACTAGCGGGAGGGTATTTGAATGAGCAGTTCTTC
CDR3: CASNELAGGYLNEQFF

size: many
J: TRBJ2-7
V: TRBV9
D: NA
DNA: TGTGCCAGCAGCGTAGTCCCGGGGCCCTACGAGCAGTACTTC
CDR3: CASSVVPGPYEQYF

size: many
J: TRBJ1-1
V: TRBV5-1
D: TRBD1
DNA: TGCGCCAGCAGCTTGGGTCGTGGGACAGGGGTAGTTTGGGCTTTCTTT
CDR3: CASSLGRGTGVVWAFF

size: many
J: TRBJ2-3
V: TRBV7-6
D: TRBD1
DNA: TGTGCCAGCAGCTTGCAGGGGGCTAAAGATACGCAGTATTTT
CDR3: CASSLQGAKDTQYF

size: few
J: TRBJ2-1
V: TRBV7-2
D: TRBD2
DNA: TGTGCCAGCAGCTTAGACGGTGGGGGGGATGAGCAGTTCTTC
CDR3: CASSLDGGGDEQFF

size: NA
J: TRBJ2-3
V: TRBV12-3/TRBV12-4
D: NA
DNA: TGTGCCAGCAGTTACCCTCTCGATACGCAGTATTTT
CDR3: CASSYPLDTQYF

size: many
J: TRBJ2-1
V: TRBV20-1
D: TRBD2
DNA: TGCAGTGCCACCCTAGCGGGAGGTGATGAGCAGTTCTTC
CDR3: CSATLAGGDEQFF

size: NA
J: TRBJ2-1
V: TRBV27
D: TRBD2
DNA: TGTGCCAGCAGTAAGGGACTAGCGGGAGGGTCGCTCTTCTCTGAGCAGTTCTTC
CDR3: CASSKGLAGGSLFSEQFF

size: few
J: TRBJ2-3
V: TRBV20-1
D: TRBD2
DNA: TGCAGTGCTAGAGGGGAGAGCGGGAGGGCCCCAGATACGCAGTATTTT
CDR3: CSARGESGRAPDTQYF

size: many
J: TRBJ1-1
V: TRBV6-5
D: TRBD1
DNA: TGTGCCAGCAGTCCTGACAGGGTGGGCACTGAAGCTTTCTTT
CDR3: CASSPDRVGTEAFF

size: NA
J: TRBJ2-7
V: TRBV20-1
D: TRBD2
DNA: TGCAGTGCTAGAGATTGGCGGGAGGGCTACGAGCAGTACTTC
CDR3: CSARDWREGYEQYF

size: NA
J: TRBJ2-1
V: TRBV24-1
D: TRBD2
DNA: TGTGCCACCAGTGATTTAAGACTAGCGGGAGGGCGCTCCTACAATGAGCAGTTCTTC
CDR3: CATSDLRLAGGRSYNEQFF

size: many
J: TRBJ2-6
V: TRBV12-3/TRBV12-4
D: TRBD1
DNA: TGTGCCAGCAGTTCCTGGGGACAGCCTCGTGGGGCCAACGTCCTGACTTTC
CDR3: CASSSWGQPRGANVLTF

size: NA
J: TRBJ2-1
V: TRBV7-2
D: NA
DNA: TGTGCCAGCAGCCCCCGGGCCGGGACTCAGCAGTTCTTC
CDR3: CASSPRAGTQQFF